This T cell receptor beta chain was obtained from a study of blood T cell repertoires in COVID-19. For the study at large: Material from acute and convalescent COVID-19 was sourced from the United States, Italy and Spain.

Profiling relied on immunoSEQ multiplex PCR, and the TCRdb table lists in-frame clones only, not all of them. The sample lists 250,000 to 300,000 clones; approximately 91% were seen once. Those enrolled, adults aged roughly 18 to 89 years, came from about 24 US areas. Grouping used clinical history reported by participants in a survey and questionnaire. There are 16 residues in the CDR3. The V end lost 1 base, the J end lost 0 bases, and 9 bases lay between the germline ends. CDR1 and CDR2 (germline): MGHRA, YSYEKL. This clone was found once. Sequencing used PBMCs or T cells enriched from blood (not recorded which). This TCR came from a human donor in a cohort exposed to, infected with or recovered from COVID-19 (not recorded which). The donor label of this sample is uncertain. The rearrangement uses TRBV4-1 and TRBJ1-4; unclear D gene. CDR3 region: CASSQGLTPTNEKLFF. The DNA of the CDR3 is TGCGCCAGCAGCCAAGGTCTTACACCAACTAATGAAAAACTGTTTTTT.